This T cell receptor beta chain was captured in a study of blood T cell repertoires in COVID-19. Overall study: PBMCs, B-cell-depleted T cells, or T cells were the source of the cDNA or gDNA that made up the material.

TCRdb's copy holds only in-frame clones and misses some; the assay was immunoSEQ multiplex PCR. The repertoire holds nearly 300,000 clones, around 88% seen once, with approximately 7% in the top ten. Per germline, CDR1 SGHNT and CDR2 YENEEA. Trimming stripped 5 bases from V and 2 bases from J, with 12 bases between. CDR3 length: 15 amino acids. Sample: peripheral blood. The rearrangement joins TRBV11-3 to TRBJ2-2, with D tentatively TRBD2 (6 bases). This TCR was sampled from a woman aged 25 to 39 who had recovered from COVID-19. The CDR3 region has the DNA TGTGCCAGCAGCCTCGGGGGTGTAAACACCGGGGAGCTGTTTTTT. The encoded protein is CASSLGGVNTGELFF. Based on the CDR3 plus reference TRBV11-3 and TRBJ2-2, the full variable domain is EAGVVQSPRYKIIEKKQPVAFWCNPISGHNTLYWYLQNLGQGPELLIRYENEEAVDDSQLPKDRFSAERLKGVDSTLKIQPAELGDSAVYLCASSLGGVNTGELFFGEGSRLTVL.